One sample yielded the 10 T cell receptor beta chains listed below, sequenced in a study of CD8+ T cells in alopecia areata. This sample's treatment: oral pan-JAK inhibitor, 5-10 mg twice daily. Once RNA had been extracted, it was reverse transcribed into cDNA to act as the sequencing template. TCRdb's copy holds only in-frame clones and misses some; the assay was immunoSEQ multiplex PCR. Of approximately 200,000 clones detected, roughly 40% appear once; the ten largest clones hold about 2.6%. The specimen comprised CD4+ T cells sorted from blood, sampled at approximately week 36, from a patient treated with tofacitinib. The receptors shown here come from a human donor with alopecia areata.

This clone was picked up a small number of times. CDR3 nucleotide sequence: TGCGCCAGCAGACGCCCTGGATACGAGCAGTACTTC. Amino acids: CASRRPGYEQYF. The V gene is TRBV5-1, the J gene TRBJ2-5; no clear D. The DNA end is a closer match to TRBJ2-7, so the J assignment may be wrong. Looked up from germline, CDR1 is SGHRS and CDR2 is YFSETQ. CDR3 length: 12 amino acids.

The rearrangement uses TRBV7-2 and TRBJ2-7; TRBD1 matches 7 bases. With 5 bases clipped from V and 6 bases from J, the junction kept 10 bases outside the gene matches. The germline V gene has CDR1 SGHTA and CDR2 FQGNSA. The CDR3 is 14 amino acids. Written as DNA, the CDR3 is TGTGCCAGCAGCCCCGACAGGGCGGGCAGCGAGCAGTACTTC. Amino acids: CASSPDRAGSEQYF.

This clone was picked up a small number of times. The J gene is TRBJ2-7, the V gene TRBV27; D is uncertain. The CDR3 extends over 13 amino acids. V was trimmed by 4 bases and J by 2 bases, leaving 9 bases between them. Germline CDR1 reads MNHEY; CDR2 reads SMNVEV (reference sequence). The CDR3 here is CASSSQPTYEQYF. In nucleotides, the CDR3 is TGTGCCAGCAGTTCCCAACCGACCTACGAGCAGTACTTC.

The chain couples TRBV25-1 to TRBJ1-4; no clear D. The CDR3 is 14 residues long. Germline lookup yields CDR1 MGHDK and CDR2 SYGVNS. The V and J ends lost 4 bases and 0 bases respectively, with 6 bases between them. CDR3 sequence reads: CASSAPATNEKLFF. CDR3 nucleotide sequence: TGTGCCAGCAGTGCGCCCGCAACTAATGAAAAACTGTTTTTT.

This chain links TRBV6-5 with TRBJ1-2; weak D call: TRBD1 (5 bases). This CDR3 contains 14 residues. The V end lost 0 bases, the J end lost 11 bases, and 16 bases lay between the germline ends. Germline CDR1 and CDR2: MNHEY and SVGAGI. In nucleotides, the CDR3 is TGTGCCAGCAGTTACTCGACGGGGTTTTCAGGGTACACCTTC. Protein: CASSYSTGFSGYTF.

This clone came up once. The rearrangement joins TRBV18 to TRBJ2-1, with 7 nucleotides matching TRBD2. With 0 bases clipped from V and 2 bases from J, the junction kept 4 bases outside the gene matches. The CDR3 sequence is 16 residues long. CDR1 and CDR2 (germline): KGHSH, LQKENI. The CDR3 is CASSPPGGRAYNEQFF. The CDR3 coding sequence is TGTGCCAGCTCACCACCGGGAGGGAGGGCCTACAATGAGCAGTTCTTC.

The CDR3: CASSPLPTGDTQYF. CDR3 coding DNA: TGTGCCAGCTCACCCCTCCCCACCGGTGATACGCAGTATTTT. This sequence joins TRBV18 and TRBJ2-3; D remains unclear. Germline V gene lookup returns CDR1 KGHSH and CDR2 LQKENI. The CDR3 runs to 14 residues. V shed 3 bases and J shed 6 bases, with 13 bases lying between them. The full variable domain, its missing parts supplied by reference TRBV18 and TRBJ2-3, is NAGVMQNPRHLVRRRGQEARLRCSPMKGHSHVYWYRQLPEEGLKFMVYLQKENIIDESGMPKERFSAEFPKEGPSILRIQQVVRGDSAAYFCASSPLPTGDTQYFGPGTRLTVL.

A few counts support this clone. V is TRBV4-1 and J is TRBJ2-1; 8 nucleotides line up with TRBD2. Germline assignment: CDR1 MGHRA and CDR2 YSYEKL. The CDR3 runs to 15 residues. J gave up 0 bases and V 4 bases, and 2 bases lay outside the gene matches. DNA for the CDR3: TGCGCCAGCAGCCTAAGCGGGGGCTCCTACAATGAGCAGTTCTTC. It yields the protein CASSLSGGSYNEQFF.

This clone occurred a few times. The V and J genes are TRBV2 and TRBJ2-7; TRBD2 agrees at 11 bases. V shed 6 bases, J shed 0 bases, and the junction held 4 bases outside the gene matches. The CDR3 contains 15 residues. Per the germline V gene, CDR1 is SNHLY and CDR2 is FYNNEI. CDR3 coding DNA: TGTGCCAGCAGAAAACTAGCGGGGGACTCCTACGAGCAGTACTTC. Protein sequence: CASRKLAGDSYEQYF.

The rearrangement links TRBV7-9 to TRBJ2-7; D ambiguous. Trimming removed 6 bases from V and 6 bases from J, with 12 bases in between. CDR3 size: 12 residues. Germline V gene data show CDR1 as SEHNR and CDR2 as FQNEAQ (reference sequence). This CDR3 is CASRYMVSEQYF. CDR3 DNA sequence: TGTGCCAGCAGATATATGGTGAGCGAGCAGTACTTC.